This T cell receptor beta chain derives from a study of T cells after yellow fever vaccination. Background on the study: Fractions of limited cellularity were prepared by means of SMART-Seq v4 Ultra Low Input.

Study-wide results and caveats: The booster saw the reappearance of most primary-vaccination clones (nearly 98% CD4, 80% to 90% CD8). The secondary T-cell response peaked on day 5, not day 15, but was weaker.

Using its own MiXCR run on the 5' RACE reads, TCRdb lists one record per CDR3 protein. Seen here are 300,000 to 400,000 distinct CDR3 sequences, 12% observed once, and the top ten hold approximately 3.4%. The CDR3 runs 16 residues. Between the trimmed V and J ends, which lost 5 bases and 0 bases, there was a span of 16 bases. CDR1 and CDR2 (germline): SGHTA, FQGTGA. Many counts were recorded for this clonotype. The antigen remains unidentified. The V call is TRBV7-3, the J call TRBJ2-5, with D perhaps matching TRBD1 or TRBD2 (6 bases each). The clonotype originates from a man between 18 and 29 years old who received the YFV17D yellow fever vaccine. Sample: CD4+ T cells sorted from PBMCs, taken 15 days after the yellow fever booster vaccination. The CDR3, as DNA: TGTGCCAGCAGCCCGGGGGCAACCAGATACCAAGAGACCCAGTACTTC. It translates to CASSPGATRYQETQYF.